This note documents a single T cell receptor (beta chain) sequence. These data are taken from a study of blood T cell repertoires in COVID-19. Study-level background: Researchers got acute and convalescent COVID-19 samples from the United States, Italy and Spain. PBMCs, B-cell-depleted T cells, or T cells were the source of the cDNA or gDNA that made up the material.

Per the original data handling: Amplification of reference gene primers was used by the study to estimate nucleated cell counts. Assay used: immunoSEQ multiplex PCR; TCRdb lists only in-frame clones, some missing. The V and J calls and clone size were taken over from that table, and D and trimming were inferred from the DNA. The sample holds fewer than 150,000 clones; approximately 84% are singletons and the top ten take around 13%. The V gene lost 8 bases and the J gene lost 5 bases, with 21 bases spanning the gap. The germline gives CDR1 MNHEY, CDR2 SVGAGI. The CDR3 covers 15 residues. Sequenced material: peripheral blood. The receptor comes from a young woman who had recovered from COVID-19. The chain links TRBV6-5 to TRBJ1-2, with D possibly matching TRBD1 (5 bases). The CDR3 nucleotides are TGTGCCAGCCTAAGGGGCAGCTCGGAAAGTTATGGCTACACCTTC. Amino acids: CASLRGSSESYGYTF.